This TCR beta chain was retrieved from a study of beta chain features in type 1 diabetes. General study findings and limits: Patients' naive, central memory and Treg TCRB repertoires seemed closer to one another than those of healthy donors. Moderately but significantly shorter TCRB CDR3s were found in Type 1 diabetes patients in all four CD4+ subsets.

On this clone itself: Antigen: not known.

Expressed TCRB transcripts were sequenced after all isolated RNA was converted to cDNA. Using immunoSEQ multiplex PCR, the repertoire was profiled, and TCRdb retains in-frame clones only, with some absent. This table holds about 130,000 clones, about 10% found once. The germline V and J ends were trimmed by 3 bases and 2 bases, with 7 bases remaining between them. The germline V gene encodes CDR1 SGHTA and CDR2 FQGNSA. The CDR3 loop spans 13 amino acids. Every single donor gave one heparinised blood draw, and these averaged around 110 mL. CD4+ cells of the naive, central memory, regulatory and stem cell-like memory types were sorted via CD45RO/CCR7/CD25/CD127/CD95/CD27.

The sample was central memory CD4+ T cells from blood. The sequence derives from a man aged 18 to 29 in good health. The chain links TRBV7-2 to TRBJ2-5; possible D gene TRBD2, 6 bases. Here the CDR3 reads CASSLGLQETQYF. CDR3 DNA: TGTGCCAGCAGCTTGGGACTGCAAGAGACCCAGTACTTC.